The clone carrying this T cell receptor (beta chain) was seen repeatedly, ten times or more. Its antigen is not known. Every participating donor gave one draw, a heparinised blood sample averaging approximately 120 mL. Populations obtained by sorting all exceeded 98% purity. The sample originates from a study of beta chain features in type 1 diabetes. General study points: Insertion counts at VDJ junctions were lower in type 1 diabetes patients, who also showed more deletions there. There was a possibility that cDNA sequencing over-represented cells with high TCR expression.

The CDR3 sequence is 14 residues long. Per germline, CDR1 MNHNY and CDR2 SVGAGI (reference sequence). Trimming cost V 5 bases and J 5 bases; bases outside gene matches: 9. The study reverse transcribed the entire isolated RNA, so it sequenced expressed TCRB transcripts. Assay: immunoSEQ multiplex PCR; the TCRdb copy retains only in-frame clones and omits some. This table has almost 350,000 clones, around 8% appearing once. The specimen was central memory CD4+ T cells from blood. The chain uses TRBV6-6 and TRBJ2-7; TRBD1 matches 7 bases. This clonotype was sampled from a woman aged 18-30 years in good health. CDR3 bases: TGTGCCAGCAGTAACAGGGGTTTCTTCGACGAGCAGTACTTC. Amino acid sequence: CASSNRGFFDEQYF.